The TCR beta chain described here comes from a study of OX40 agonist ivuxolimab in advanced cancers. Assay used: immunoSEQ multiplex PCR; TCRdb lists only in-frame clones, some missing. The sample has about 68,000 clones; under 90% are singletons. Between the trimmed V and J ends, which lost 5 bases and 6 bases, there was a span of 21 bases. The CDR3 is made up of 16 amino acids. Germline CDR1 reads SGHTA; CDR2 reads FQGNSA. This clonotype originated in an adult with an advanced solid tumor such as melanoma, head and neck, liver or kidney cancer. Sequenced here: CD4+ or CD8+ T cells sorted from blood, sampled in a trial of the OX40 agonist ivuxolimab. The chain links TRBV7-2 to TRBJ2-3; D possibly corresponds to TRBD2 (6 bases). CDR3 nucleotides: TGTGCCAGCAGCGCTAGAACCGGGACTCGTTCCGATACGCAGTATTTT. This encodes CASSARTGTRSDTQYF.